The next 3 T cell receptor beta chains were all read from a single sample in a study of CD8+CD57+ T cells in acquired aplastic anemia. Sequenced patients had shown CD8+CD57+ cell expansion by flow cytometry. CDR3 and TCR beta VDJ profiling relied on a genomic DNA template. Each CDR3 protein is one row after TCRdb ran MiXCR on the reads. This sample has 200,000 or so distinct CDR3 sequences, with about half found just once. Input material: sorted CD4+, CD8+, or CD8+CD57+ T cells (not recorded which) from PBMCs. The origin of the receptors is a human donor with aplastic anemia.

In its sample, this clonotype was seen a few times. This chain links TRBV19 with TRBJ1-5; D not resolved. The germline V and J ends were trimmed by 4 bases and 14 bases, with 21 bases remaining between them. This CDR3 is 14 amino acids long. From germline, CDR1 is LNHDA and CDR2 SQIVND (reference sequence). The CDR3 is CASSRGRQVAYEHF. The CDR3 DNA sequence: TGTGCCAGTAGTAGAGGGCGGCAGGTGGCCTACGAGCATTTT. Filled out from reference TRBV19 and TRBJ1-5, the complete variable domain reads DGGITQSPKYLFRKEGQNVTLSCEQNLNHDAMYWYRQDPGQGLRLIYYSQIVNDFQKGDIAEGYSVSREKKESFPLTVTSAQKNPTAFYLCASSRGRQVAYEHFGDGTRLSIL.

This clonotype was found many times. V and J are TRBV5-1 and TRBJ1-2, with 8 bases lining up with TRBD1. The CDR3 runs 14 residues. V was pared by 4 bases and J by 6 bases, with 8 bases of the junction left unmatched. Germline-derived CDR1 and CDR2 are SGHRS and YFSETQ. CDR3 loop: CASSPGQGQHGYTF. In DNA, the CDR3 is TGCGCCAGCAGCCCCGGACAGGGACAACATGGCTACACCTTC.

V is TRBV7-2 and J is TRBJ2-7; D gene unclear. The CDR3 runs to 13 residues. V lost 8 bases, J lost 5 bases, and 16 bases lay in between. Germline values: CDR1 SGHTA, CDR2 FQGNSA. The chain's CDR3 is CASRFTRVNEQYF. CDR3 sequence (DNA): TGTGCCAGCCGTTTTACAAGGGTCAACGAGCAGTACTTC.